This TCR beta chain was identified during a study of T-cell reconstitution after alpha-beta-depleted transplantation in children. CDR1 and CDR2 from the germline V gene are LGHDT and YNNKEL (reference sequence). Trimming removed 2 bases at V and 0 bases at J, with 16 bases between. The CDR3 runs 17 residues. Unique molecular identifiers were used in preparing the TCRbeta library. Using its own MiXCR run on the PCR reads, TCRdb lists one record per CDR3 protein. Altogether around 420,000 distinct CDR3 sequences are present, about 16% being singletons, with the ten largest covering around 30%. Notes on the study in general: Some patients owed their high day-60 TCRbeta diversity to surviving recipient T cells and thymic progenitors. Hyperexpanded clones declined; after one year, newly produced T cells mostly supplied diversity.

A few counts support this clonotype. Its target is not known. Sequences were derived from PBMCs, mostly from graft donor cells, sampled 360 days after TCRalphabeta/CD19-depleted stem cell transplant. The rearrangement uses TRBV3-1 and TRBJ2-5, with a tentative D call TRBD2 (6 bases). The sequence was collected from a boy under two years old who had a stem cell transplant for Wiskott-Aldrich syndrome, so the T cells may come from the graft donor. The CDR3 sequence: CASSQKTRLLYQETQYF. The DNA for the CDR3 is TGTGCCAGCAGCCAAAAGACTAGATTATTGTACCAAGAGACCCAGTACTTC.